This T cell receptor beta chain was documented in a study of early T cells in non-severe SARS-CoV-2 infection. This clonotype was observed at least ten times. Trimming took 7 bases from V and 1 from J, leaving 7 bases between them. Germline CDR1 MNHEY, CDR2 SMNVEV (reference sequence). The CDR3 runs 12 residues. One entry per CDR3 protein, called by TCRdb with MiXCR from the 5' RACE reads. Here the sample spans about 34,000 distinct CDR3 sequences, roughly 6% being singletons. V gene TRBV27 combines with J gene TRBJ1-1, with D hard to call. This receptor was taken from an adult who was a healthcare worker with PCR-confirmed SARS-CoV-2 infection or an uninfected control (not recorded which). The sequenced material came from whole blood. The CDR3: CASIQSNTEAFF. The CDR3 coding sequence is TGTGCCAGCATCCAGTCGAACACTGAAGCTTTCTTT.